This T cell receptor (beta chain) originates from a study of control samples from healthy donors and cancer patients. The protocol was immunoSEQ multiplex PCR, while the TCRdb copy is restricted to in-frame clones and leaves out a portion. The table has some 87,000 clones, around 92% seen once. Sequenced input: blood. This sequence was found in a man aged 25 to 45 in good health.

As DNA, the CDR3 is TGCGCCAGCAGCCTGGTAGCTGATACCTACGAGCAGTACTTC. Protein: CASSLVADTYEQYF. The chain recombines TRBV4-1 with TRBJ2-7, with D unresolved. Germline-derived CDR1 and CDR2 are MGHRA and YSYEKL. The CDR3 contains 14 residues. The V end was cut by 4 bases, the J end by 2 bases, with 12 bases between.